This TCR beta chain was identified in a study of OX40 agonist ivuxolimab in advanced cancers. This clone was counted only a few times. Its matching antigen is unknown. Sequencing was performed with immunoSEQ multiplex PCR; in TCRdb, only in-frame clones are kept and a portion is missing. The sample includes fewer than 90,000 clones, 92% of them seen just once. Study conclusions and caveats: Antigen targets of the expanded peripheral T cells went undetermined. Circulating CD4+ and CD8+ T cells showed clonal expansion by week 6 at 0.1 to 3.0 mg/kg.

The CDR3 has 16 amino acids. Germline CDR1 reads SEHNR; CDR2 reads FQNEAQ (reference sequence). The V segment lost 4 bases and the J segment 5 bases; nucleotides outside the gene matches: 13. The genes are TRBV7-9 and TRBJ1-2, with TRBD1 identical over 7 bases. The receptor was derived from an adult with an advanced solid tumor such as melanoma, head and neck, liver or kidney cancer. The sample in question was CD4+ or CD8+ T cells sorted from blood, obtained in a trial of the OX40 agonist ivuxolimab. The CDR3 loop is CASSSTRDSAGYGYTF. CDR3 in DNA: TGTGCCAGCAGCTCGACCCGGGACAGCGCAGGGTATGGCTACACCTTC.